The rows below give T cell receptor beta chains drawn from one sample of a study of blood T cell repertoires in COVID-19. Sequencing used immunoSEQ multiplex PCR; TCRdb keeps in-frame clones, though not all of them. Of around 160,000 clones in the sample, approximately 78% are singletons; the top ten hold roughly 15%. The sample comprised peripheral blood. The receptor set was obtained from a human donor with acute or convalescent COVID-19. The donor label of this sample is uncertain. Each CDR3 is given with its conserved first and last residue. D genes are given only for firm matches. Expanded clones get a size class; other rows say once, few or many, or leave the size out.

clone_size j_call d_call v_call cdr3_nt cdr3_aa
NA TRBJ1-5 TRBD1 TRBV4-1 TGCGCCAGCAGCCAATACAGGGGGGCCAATCAGCCCCAGCATTTT CASSQYRGANQPQHF
NA TRBJ2-1 NA TRBV3-1/TRBV3-2 TGTGCCAGCAGTTCTACCCGGGGGAGCTCCTACAATGAGCAGTTCTTC CASSSTRGSSYNEQFF
NA TRBJ1-5 NA TRBV6-5 TGTGCCAGCAGTAACTTGGGAGGGAGCAATCAGCCCCAGCATTTT CASSNLGGSNQPQHF
NA TRBJ1-4 TRBD1 TRBV6-6 TGTGCCAGCAGTTACCTTCAGGGGGGCGATGAAAAACTGTTTTTT CASSYLQGGDEKLFF
NA TRBJ2-2 NA TRBV5-1 TGCGCCAGCAGCTTGGCCTCGAACACCGGGGAGCTGTTTTTT CASSLASNTGELFF
few TRBJ1-2 NA TRBV7-8 TGTGCCAGCAGCCTAAACTCTTATGGCTACACCTTC CASSLNSYGYTF
NA TRBJ1-1 NA TRBV2 TGTGCCAGCAGGGGCTTGAGGGGGAATACTGAAGCTTTCTTT CASRGLRGNTEAFF
NA TRBJ1-4 TRBD1 TRBV30 TGTGCCTGGAGGGCCGGGACAGGGAGCCGTTCTAATGAAAAACTGTTTTTT CAWRAGTGSRSNEKLFF
few TRBJ1-5 TRBD1 TRBV9 TGTGCCAGCAGTTGGACAGGAGGCGTGAATCAGCCCCAGCATTTT CASSWTGGVNQPQHF
NA TRBJ2-3 TRBD1 TRBV27 TGTGCCAGCAGTTTACGCGGCAGGGGGACCACAGATACGCAGTATTTT CASSLRGRGTTDTQYF
NA TRBJ2-5 NA TRBV12-3/TRBV12-4 TGTGCCAGCAGTTCGCTAGCGCGTGAGACCCAGTACTTC CASSSLARETQYF
few TRBJ1-5 NA TRBV20-1 TGCAGTGCTAGAGAACAGGCTCAACAGCATTTT CSAREQAQQHF
NA TRBJ2-7 TRBD1 TRBV6-5 TGTGCCAGCAGCGCTGCTCCGGGACAGTCCTACGAGCAGTACTTC CASSAAPGQSYEQYF
once TRBJ1-6 NA TRBV9 TGTGCCAGCAGCGTAGGAGTGGACAGTCTGACCTATAATTCACCCCTCCACTTT CASSVGVDSLTYNSPLHF
few TRBJ1-3 NA TRBV6-1 TGTGCCAGCAGTGAAGCGAGCTGGAGCTCTGGAAACACCATATATTTT CASSEASWSSGNTIYF
NA TRBJ1-5 NA TRBV27 TGTGCCAGCAGTTTGGGAGGGGCTTTCAATCAGCCCCAGCATTTT CASSLGGAFNQPQHF
NA TRBJ1-1 TRBD1 TRBV7-7 TGTGCTAGCAGCTTAGCACAGGGGGCTGAAGCTTTCTTT CASSLAQGAEAFF
NA TRBJ1-2 NA TRBV9 TGTGCCAGCAGCCCCCAAACTTTTAACTATGGCTACACCTTC CASSPQTFNYGYTF
NA TRBJ2-7 NA TRBV5-1 TGCGCCAGCAGCTTGCGGGGGGCCGCATACGAGCAGTACTTC CASSLRGAAYEQYF
once TRBJ2-3 TRBD1 TRBV14 TGTGCCAGCAGCTCCCAACAGGGGGGTTCAGATACGCAGTATTTT CASSSQQGGSDTQYF
NA TRBJ2-2 TRBD1 TRBV11-3 TGTGCCAGCAGCCCAGGCGGAACAGGGGGCACCGGGGAGCTGTTTTTT CASSPGGTGGTGELFF
NA TRBJ2-1 NA TRBV2 TGTGCCAGCGGGCGAAATGAGCAGTTCTTC CASGRNEQFF
NA TRBJ2-1 NA TRBV5-8 TGTGCCAGCAGCCCGGACATCTTATCCTACAATGAGCAGTTCTTC CASSPDILSYNEQFF
NA TRBJ1-2 TRBD1 TRBV5-4 TGTGCCAGCAGCTTGGACGGGACAGCCAGAGATGGCTACACCTTC CASSLDGTARDGYTF
NA TRBJ1-1 NA TRBV7-9 TGTGCCAGCATACAAGAGGGGGGGTCTCTCGGAGCTTTCTTT CASIQEGGSLGAFF
once TRBJ2-1 TRBD2 TRBV18 TGTGCCAGCTCACCACTGTCTAGCGGGGGTAATGAGCAGTTCTTC CASSPLSSGGNEQFF
NA TRBJ1-5 TRBD1 TRBV27 TGTGCCAGCAGCCCGGACAGGGTAGGCAATCAGCCCCAGCATTTT CASSPDRVGNQPQHF
NA TRBJ1-1 NA TRBV7-6 TGTGCCAGCAGCTTACAGGCGGGGGGGGACACTGAAGCTTTCTTT CASSLQAGGDTEAFF
NA TRBJ2-6 NA TRBV19 TGTGCCAGTAGTCCGGGGGTCTCTGGGGCCAACGTCCTGACTTTC CASSPGVSGANVLTF
many TRBJ2-1 NA TRBV19 TGTGCCAGTAGTATACCTAGCTCCTACAATGAGCAGTTCTTC CASSIPSSYNEQFF
NA TRBJ1-1 NA TRBV5-4 TGTGCCAGCAGCCTATCTCTTATGAACACTGAAGCTTTCTTT CASSLSLMNTEAFF
NA TRBJ2-3 TRBD2 TRBV10-3 TGTGCCATCGGAAGGACTAGCGGGGGTAGGGCTAGCACAGATACGCAGTATTTT CAIGRTSGGRASTDTQYF
NA TRBJ2-5 NA TRBV19 TGTGCCAGTAGTATAGGTGGGGTAGGTGTTGGCGGGGAGACCCAGTACTTC CASSIGGVGVGGETQYF
NA TRBJ2-3 TRBD1 TRBV7-9 TGTGCCAGCAGCCAAGCAGGGGGTAAGAATACGCAGTATTTT CASSQAGGKNTQYF
NA TRBJ1-2 NA TRBV12-5 TGTGCTAGTGGTTTGGTAGGAGGAGGGGATGGCTACACCTTC CASGLVGGGDGYTF
once TRBJ2-3 NA TRBV3-1/TRBV3-2 TGTGCCAGCAGCCAAGGGAGGAATGGACTACCAGTAGATACGCAGTATTTT CASSQGRNGLPVDTQYF
NA TRBJ1-1 NA TRBV3-1/TRBV3-2 TGTGCCAGCAGCCAAGGGCAGGGAATGAACACTGAAGCTTTCTTT CASSQGQGMNTEAFF
NA TRBJ2-7 TRBD1 TRBV29-1 TGCAGCGTAGACAGGGGCTACGAGCAGTACTTC CSVDRGYEQYF
NA TRBJ2-2 TRBD1 TRBV19 TGTGCCAGTAGTATCACAGGGGGCAGCGGGGAGCTGTTTTTT CASSITGGSGELFF
NA TRBJ2-7 TRBD1 TRBV7-3 TGTGCCAGCAGCGTAGACAGGGACCACGAGCAGTACTTC CASSVDRDHEQYF
once TRBJ1-1 TRBD1 TRBV7-9 TGTGCCAGCAGCTTCCAAACAGGGGGCACTGAAGCTTTCTTT CASSFQTGGTEAFF
NA TRBJ1-6 NA TRBV6-5 TGTGCCAGCAGTCCCAGGAGGGTCCCCTCACCCCTCCACTTT CASSPRRVPSPLHF
NA TRBJ1-6 TRBD1 TRBV4-1 TGCGCCAGCAGTCTACAGGGGGGAGGGTCACCCCTCCACTTT CASSLQGGGSPLHF
NA TRBJ1-5 TRBD1 TRBV19 TGTGCCAGTAGTATGAACAGGGGGCAAGGTTGGAGCAATCAGCCCCAGCATTTT CASSMNRGQGWSNQPQHF
NA TRBJ2-7 NA TRBV5-1 TGCGCCAGCAGCTTGGTGGCGAGGAGCTCCTACGAGCAGTACTTC CASSLVARSSYEQYF
NA TRBJ1-6 TRBD1 TRBV5-6 TGTGCCAGCAGCCCGGGACAGGGGGCATATAGCCCCCTCCACTTT CASSPGQGAYSPLHF
NA TRBJ2-1 TRBD1 TRBV5-1 TGCGCCAGCAGCTTGGTCGGGGACAGGGGATACAATGAGCAGTTCTTC CASSLVGDRGYNEQFF
few TRBJ1-3 TRBD1 TRBV4-2 TGTGCCAGCAGCCAAGAGCTAGTTCGACAGGGCGGAAACACCATATATTTT CASSQELVRQGGNTIYF
NA TRBJ2-4 TRBD1 TRBV18 TGTGCCAGCTCACCGCCGACAGGGGCGGGGAACATTCAGTACTTC CASSPPTGAGNIQYF